This TCR beta chain was captured in a study of a mutant IDH1 vaccine in newly diagnosed glioma (dated by TCRdb to 2020 to 2022). About the investigation overall: In the chemotherapy-containing groups, vaccination started alongside temozolomide cycles, whereas in patients who had radiotherapy alone it started 4-6 weeks after radiotherapy. Of the 25 to 40 patients who were treated, about 62% were male and approximately 38% were female, and the mean age was approximately 40 years. Before enrollment, most patients had been given radiochemotherapy with temozolomide as standard therapy, while the rest had received either radiotherapy alone or temozolomide alone. The week-35 safety follow-up took place at visit V12, and the week-47 end of study took place at visit V13. Peripheral blood was collected at six visits: V03 (baseline), V05, V07, V10, V12 and V13. For exploratory analyses, some 24 treated patients had longitudinal TCRB deep sequencing done wherever samples were available.

The full study reports these points: Across multiple MHC alleles, vaccine-induced immune responses were seen in more than 80% of patients. Pseudoprogression appeared unrelated to alterations in the top peripheral T cell clonotypes detected by TCRB sequencing. PBMC samples for TCRB deep sequencing were selected based on availability. The authors stated that sample limitations prevented analyses of patient blood samples from being reproduced.

The protocol used for the library was the immunoSEQ multiplex PCR assay. Rearranged TCR beta chain sequences were amplified with the hsTCRB Kit following the manufacturer's protocol. TCRB libraries were sequenced on an Illumina MiSeq. The authors processed their data as follows. The proprietary platform of the kit vendor was used for demultiplexing, trimming and gene mapping. The table was pulled from immuneACCESS by TCRdb, which kept in-frame rearrangements only. Such tables lose some clones; where checked, under half of the loss comes from unresolved V genes, and the rest has no known cause. That table furnishes V, J and clone size, whereas the DNA furnished D and trimming. This sample is represented by about 59,000 clones; about four fifths of them were singletons. Of the sample, 3.5% to 4% is held by the ten largest clones. In the paper's terms, the time point label means: week 47, end of study. A 20-mer mutant IDH1 peptide at 300 micrograms in Montanide made up each vaccine dose, which was injected subcutaneously together with topical imiquimod. Eight vaccinations were administered to patients in weeks 1, 3, 5, 7, 11, 15, 19 and 23, corresponding to visits V03 through V10. The donors had newly diagnosed IDH1-mutant astrocytomas of WHO grade 3 or 4 that showed loss of nuclear ATRX. The samples were drawn from NOA16, a multicentre, single-arm, open-label phase I trial in Germany that tested a mutant IDH1 peptide vaccine in humans for the first time. Genomic DNA for TCRB sequencing was isolated from EDTA blood with the DNeasy Blood and Tissue Kit.

The junction carries 10 bases between V and J, which are trimmed by 3 bases and 4 bases respectively. The germline V gene yields SNHLY for CDR1 and FYNNEI for CDR2. The CDR3 runs 14 amino acids, cysteine and phenylalanine included. Only the CDR3 part of the read is kept: 42 bases, read in frame from the first base. Concerning this clone itself: Its specific antigen is unknown. Per-base qualities were not stored, and no clone one base away is much larger.

In this chain, TRBV2 is recombined with TRBJ2-1, and TRBD2 may be the D gene, going by 6 matching bases. The TCR sequence derives from a young man with glioma. Material: PBMCs, obtained from a glioma patient whose treatment included an IDH1 peptide vaccine. The bases are TGTGCCAGCAGTGATAGCGGCCCATACAATGAGCAGTTCTTC. It translates to CASSDSGPYNEQFF.